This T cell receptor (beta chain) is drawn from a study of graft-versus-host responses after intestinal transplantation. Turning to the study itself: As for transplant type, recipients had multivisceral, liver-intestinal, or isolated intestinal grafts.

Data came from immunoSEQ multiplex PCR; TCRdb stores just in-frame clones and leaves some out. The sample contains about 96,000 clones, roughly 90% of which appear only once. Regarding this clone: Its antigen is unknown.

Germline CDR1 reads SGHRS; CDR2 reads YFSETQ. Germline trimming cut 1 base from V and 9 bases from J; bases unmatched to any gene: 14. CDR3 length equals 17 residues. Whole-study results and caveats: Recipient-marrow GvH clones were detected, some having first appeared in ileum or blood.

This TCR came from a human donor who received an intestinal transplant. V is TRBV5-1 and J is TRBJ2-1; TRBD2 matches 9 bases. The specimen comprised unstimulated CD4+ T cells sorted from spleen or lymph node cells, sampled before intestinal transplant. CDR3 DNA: TGCGCCAGCAGCTTGTCAGCTAGCGGGGTTCAGAGCGGTGAGCAGTTCTTC. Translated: CASSLSASGVQSGEQFF.